The next 29 T cell receptor beta chains were all read from a single sample in a study of blood T cell repertoires in COVID-19. Method: immunoSEQ multiplex PCR; TCRdb's copy keeps in-frame clones and lacks some. The sample includes approximately 110,000 clones, around 76% seen only once; the top ten take around 19%. Sequencing was performed on peripheral blood. The receptors were sampled from a woman in her sixties or seventies with acute or convalescent COVID-19.

V and J are TRBV5-6 and TRBJ1-1; D unclear. The length of the CDR3 is 14 residues. Germline V gives CDR1 SGHDT, CDR2 YYEEEE. Trimming removed 4 bases from V and 2 bases from J, with 12 bases in between. The CDR3 sequence: CASSLGSPNTEAFF. In nucleotides, the CDR3 is TGTGCCAGCAGCCTGGGTAGTCCTAACACTGAAGCTTTCTTT.

V is TRBV5-1 and J is TRBJ2-1, with 8 bases fitting TRBD2. The V and J ends lost 2 bases and 1 base, in that order; junction bases with no gene match: 2. CDR3 length equals 15 residues. Germline assignment: CDR1 SGHRS and CDR2 YFSETQ. CDR3 nucleotide sequence: TGCGCCAGCAGCTTCCCGGGGGGGTCCTACAATGAGCAGTTCTTC. This sequence encodes CASSFPGGSYNEQFF.

This clone was detected a few times. This rearrangement joins TRBV9 to TRBJ1-1; no definite D call. The CDR3 is 15 residues long. The V gene's germline CDR1 is SGDLS and CDR2 YYNGEE. The V gene lost 4 bases and the J gene lost 0 bases, with 13 bases spanning the gap. This chain's CDR3 is CASSPLRVLNTEAFF. The DNA for the CDR3 is TGTGCCAGCAGCCCCCTTCGGGTTCTGAACACTGAAGCTTTCTTT.

Concerning this clone itself: Other DNA sequences in the sample encode the same CDR3. This sequence joins TRBV6-5 and TRBJ1-2, with 9 bases lining up with TRBD1. Germline-derived CDR1 and CDR2 are MNHEY and SVGAGI. Trimming cost V 6 bases and J 3 bases; bases outside gene matches: 2. The CDR3 loop spans 13 amino acids. The CDR3 DNA reads TGTGCCAGCAGGGGACAGGGCTACTATGGCTACACCTTC. As protein: CASRGQGYYGYTF.

The rearrangement joins TRBV20-1 to TRBJ1-1; D is ambiguous. This CDR3 contains 11 residues. The V gene's germline CDR1 is DFQATT and CDR2 SNEGSKA (reference sequence). Between the trimmed V and J ends, which lost 2 bases and 9 bases, there was a span of 10 bases. CDR3 in DNA: TGCAGTGCTAGAACGGGAGGCCAAGCTTTCTTT. Encoded protein: CSARTGGQAFF.

The chain couples TRBV27 to TRBJ2-7, with 10 bases lining up with TRBD1. The CDR3 has 15 residues. The V gene's germline CDR1 is MNHEY and CDR2 SMNVEV (reference sequence). V lost 5 bases and J lost 7; bases outside the gene matches: 11. The CDR3 DNA reads as TGTGCCAGCAGTAGAACCGGGACAGGGGAGTGGGAGCAGTACTTC. Protein product: CASSRTGTGEWEQYF.

The CDR3, as DNA: TGTGCCAGCAGCCAAGGACGACAGGAGACGACCCAAGAGACCCAGTACTTC. This gives the protein CASSQGRQETTQETQYF. The chain has TRBV14 and TRBJ2-5, with D perhaps TRBD1 (6 bases). Germline assignment: CDR1 SGHDN and CDR2 FVKESK. V was shortened by 1 base and J by 1 base, with 16 bases between the two germline ends. The CDR3 extends over 17 amino acids. The whole variable domain, filled in from reference TRBV14 and TRBJ2-5, reads EAGVTQFPSHSVIEKGQTVTLRCDPISGHDNLYWYRRVMGKEIKFLLHFVKESKQDESGMPNNRFLAERTGGTYSTLKVQPAELEDSGVYFCASSQGRQETTQETQYFGPGTRLLVL.

This clone was recorded a few times. The V and J genes are TRBV11-2 and TRBJ1-5, with D hard to call. Germline V gene data show CDR1 as SGHAT and CDR2 as FQNNGV. The germline V and J ends were trimmed by 5 bases and 4 bases, with 12 bases remaining between them. The CDR3 covers 14 residues. Here the CDR3 reads CASSLAGGNQPQHF. The CDR3 DNA reads as TGTGCCAGCAGCCTAGCCGGAGGGAATCAGCCCCAGCATTTT.

The chain couples TRBV10-1 to TRBJ1-2; D not certain. There are 13 residues in the CDR3. Per germline, CDR1 WNHNN and CDR2 SYGVQD (reference sequence). V lost 2 bases and J 2 bases, leaving 6 bases between the germline ends. CDR3 coding DNA: TGCGCCAGCAGTGAGGGACTGAACTATGGCTACACCTTC. Translating gives CASSEGLNYGYTF.

The J gene is TRBJ2-5, the V gene TRBV14, with D hard to call. Trimming removed 1 base from V and 4 bases from J, with 4 bases in between. This CDR3 spans 12 amino acids. Germline V CDR1 and CDR2: SGHDN, FVKESK. The CDR3 DNA sequence: TGTGCCAGCAGCCAAGTTCGAGAGACCCAGTACTTC. Translated: CASSQVRETQYF.

This clone occurred once. The V and J genes are TRBV3-1 (or the pseudogene TRBV3-2) and TRBJ1-2, with D maybe TRBD1 (6 bases). The CDR3 runs to 13 residues. The V end lost 4 bases, the J end lost 6 bases, and 12 bases lay between the germline ends. Germline CDR1 and CDR2: LGHDT and YNNKEL (reference sequence). CDR3 in DNA: TGTGCCAGCAGCCTCTCAGGGGTGAATGGCTACACCTTC. Translating it yields CASSLSGVNGYTF.

The V gene is TRBV6-5, the J gene TRBJ1-2; 7 positions agree with TRBD1. The CDR3 runs to 15 residues. With 2 bases clipped from V and 4 bases from J, the junction kept 7 bases outside the gene matches. Germline CDR1 MNHEY, CDR2 SVGAGI. In DNA form, the CDR3 reads TGTGCCAGCAGTTACCAAGGGACAGCCAGCTATGGCTACACCTTC. This sequence encodes CASSYQGTASYGYTF.

The chain recombines TRBV5-1 with TRBJ2-5; TRBD1 might be the D (6 bases). The germline V gene encodes CDR1 SGHRS and CDR2 YFSETQ. V lost 0 bases, J lost 2 bases, and 14 bases lay in between. This CDR3 spans 16 amino acids. CDR3 DNA: TGCGCCAGCAGCTTGGTCCCAGGGGCCGCACAAGAGACCCAGTACTTC. It encodes CASSLVPGAAQETQYF.

The rearrangement uses TRBV7-2 and TRBJ2-5; D is unclear. Trimming pared 1 base from V and 0 bases from J, leaving 12 bases between. Germline CDR1 and CDR2: SGHTA and FQGNSA. The CDR3 contains 16 residues. CDR3 region: CASSLGLRTHQETQYF. The CDR3 nucleotides are TGTGCCAGCAGCTTAGGACTGAGAACCCACCAAGAGACCCAGTACTTC.

The rearrangement joins TRBV11-2 to TRBJ1-6, with TRBD1 identical over 9 bases. Trimming removed 5 bases from V and 9 bases from J; junction bases left unmatched: 8. CDR1 is SGHAT and CDR2 is FQNNGV in the germline V gene. The CDR3 runs 15 residues. The CDR3 here is CASSQTGTGTSPLHF. CDR3 bases: TGTGCCAGCAGCCAAACCGGGACAGGGACTTCACCCCTCCACTTT.

This clone was recorded only once. The chain uses TRBV29-1 and TRBJ1-1; TRBD1 aligns across 8 bases. The V gene end was trimmed by 4 bases and the J gene end by 0 bases; junction bases not matched to a gene: 13. Germline assignment: CDR1 SQVTM and CDR2 ANQGSEA. The CDR3 contains 17 residues. The CDR3 loop reads CSVVSGQAWWVNTEAFF. The CDR3 DNA sequence: TGCAGCGTTGTTTCGGGACAGGCCTGGTGGGTGAACACTGAAGCTTTCTTT.

The chain uses TRBV6-5 and TRBJ1-1; D unclear. V was shortened by 0 bases and J by 4 bases, with 12 bases between the two germline ends. The CDR3 has 15 residues. Germline CDR1 reads MNHEY; CDR2 reads SVGAGI. CDR3 DNA: TGTGCCAGCAGTTACTCCTCAACAGCGGGCACTGAAGCTTTCTTT. Protein sequence: CASSYSSTAGTEAFF.

This chain links TRBV28 with TRBJ1-4; TRBD1 matches 9 bases. Germline CDR1 reads MDHEN; CDR2 reads SYDVKM. This CDR3 has 15 amino acids. With 2 bases clipped from V and 3 bases from J, the junction kept 1 base outside the gene matches. CDR3 in DNA: TGTGCCAGCAGTTTAGGGGACAGGGCTAATGAAAAACTGTTTTTT. Amino acids: CASSLGDRANEKLFF.

This clone came up once. The V call is TRBV18, the J call TRBJ2-1; a possible D gene is TRBD1 (5 bases). Per germline, CDR1 KGHSH and CDR2 LQKENI. The ends were cut back, 0 bases at V and 10 bases at J, with 28 bases in the middle. There are 19 residues in the CDR3. DNA of the CDR3: TGTGCCAGCTCACCACCGAGTTATGCCTCAACCGACAGAGGCAGCGAGCAGTTCTTC. As protein: CASSPPSYASTDRGSEQFF.

The chain joins TRBV7-9 to TRBJ2-4, with D perhaps TRBD1 (5 bases). Looked up from germline, CDR1 is SEHNR and CDR2 is FQNEAQ (reference sequence). The CDR3 loop spans 16 amino acids. Trimming removed 5 bases from V and 2 bases from J, with 16 bases in between. The CDR3 loop is CASSHTGGETKNIQYF. CDR3 coding DNA: TGTGCCAGCAGCCATACAGGCGGAGAGACCAAAAACATTCAGTACTTC.

The genes are TRBV11-2 and TRBJ2-7, with D perhaps matching TRBD1 (5 bases). Trimming pared 4 bases from V and 3 bases from J, leaving 7 bases between. From germline, CDR1 is SGHAT and CDR2 FQNNGV. This CDR3 region has 12 residues. In nucleotides, the CDR3 is TGTGCCAGCAGCTCGGACAACTACGAGCAGTACTTC. The encoded protein is CASSSDNYEQYF.

The sample holds one count of this clone. The V and J genes are TRBV2 and TRBJ2-1; the match to TRBD2 covers 8 bases. CDR1 is SNHLY, CDR2 FYNNEI, per germline. V lost 6 bases to trimming and J lost 10 bases; unmatched junction nucleotides: 11. This CDR3 has 14 amino acids. The CDR3 DNA follows: TGTGCCAGCAGAGAGCGGGGGAATGTTGGAGAGCAGTTCTTC. Translating gives CASRERGNVGEQFF.

This clone is a singleton in its sample. The chain employs TRBV5-6 and TRBJ2-2; tentatively, D is TRBD1 (5 bases). Germline values: CDR1 SGHDT, CDR2 YYEEEE. The CDR3 runs 18 residues. V was clipped by 2 bases and J by 1 base, with 18 bases between them. The CDR3 reads CASSFRARYLLNTGELFF. The CDR3 DNA sequence: TGTGCCAGCAGCTTCAGGGCACGCTACCTCCTGAACACCGGGGAGCTGTTTTTT.

The chain has TRBV4-1 and TRBJ1-2; TRBD1 might be the D (6 bases). V was shortened by 1 base and J by 8 bases, with 14 bases between the two germline ends. Germline CDR1 and CDR2: MGHRA and YSYEKL. The CDR3 has 14 amino acids. CDR3 DNA sequence: TGCGCCAGCAGCCAAGGTACAGGGCTAGGGGGCTACACCTTC. Encoded protein: CASSQGTGLGGYTF.

The rearrangement joins TRBV5-1 to TRBJ2-7; TRBD2 matches at 14 bases. The trim removed 4 bases at V and 3 bases at J, leaving 6 bases unmatched. Germline V gene lookup returns CDR1 SGHRS and CDR2 YFSETQ. This CDR3 spans 16 amino acids. This CDR3 reads CASSAGLAGVFYEQYF. The CDR3 DNA reads as TGCGCCAGCAGCGCGGGACTAGCGGGAGTTTTCTACGAGCAGTACTTC.

V is TRBV28 and J is TRBJ1-1, with a possible D match to TRBD1 (6 bases). The CDR3 has 13 residues. V shed 6 bases and J shed 1 base, with 9 bases lying between them. CDR1 MDHEN and CDR2 SYDVKM come from the germline V gene. The CDR3 nucleotides are TGTGCCAGCAGCAGACAGGCGAACACTGAAGCTTTCTTT. Protein: CASSRQANTEAFF. Using reference TRBV28 and TRBJ1-1 for the parts outside the CDR3, the full variable domain is DVKVTQSSRYLVKRTGEKVFLECVQDMDHENMFWYRQDPGLGLRLIYFSYDVKMKEKGDIPEGYSVSREKKERFSLILESASTNQTSMYLCASSRQANTEAFFGQGTRLTVV.

J is TRBJ2-7 and V is TRBV5-3, with TRBD1 identical over 7 bases. TRBV5-3 is sorted into the ORF group, with uncertain function. V was pared by 3 bases and J by 1 base, with 10 bases of the junction left unmatched. This CDR3 is built from 16 residues. The CDR3 DNA reads as TGTGCCAGAAGCTCCCCGGACAGGTGCCTTTCCTACGAGCAGTACTTC. Its protein product is CARSSPDRCLSYEQYF.

For this clone: At one boundary the junction diverges from the germline segment, which might be a read error. The chain has TRBV20-1 and TRBJ1-2; unclear D gene. Germline V gene data show CDR1 as DFQATT and CDR2 as SNEGSKA (reference sequence). The CDR3 consists of 11 residues. CDR3 residues: CSARDQRIETF. The DNA for the CDR3 is TGCAGTGCTAGAGATCAACGTATAGAAACGTTC.

The rearrangement joins TRBV6-5 to TRBJ1-6; a weak D match, TRBD1 (5 bases). Germline lookup yields CDR1 MNHEY and CDR2 SVGAGI. V shed 8 bases and J shed 4 bases, with 15 bases lying between them. This CDR3 is built from 15 residues. The CDR3 reads CASLPPGRYNSPLHF. In nucleotides, the CDR3 is TGTGCCAGCCTCCCCCCAGGGCGGTATAATTCACCCCTCCACTTT.